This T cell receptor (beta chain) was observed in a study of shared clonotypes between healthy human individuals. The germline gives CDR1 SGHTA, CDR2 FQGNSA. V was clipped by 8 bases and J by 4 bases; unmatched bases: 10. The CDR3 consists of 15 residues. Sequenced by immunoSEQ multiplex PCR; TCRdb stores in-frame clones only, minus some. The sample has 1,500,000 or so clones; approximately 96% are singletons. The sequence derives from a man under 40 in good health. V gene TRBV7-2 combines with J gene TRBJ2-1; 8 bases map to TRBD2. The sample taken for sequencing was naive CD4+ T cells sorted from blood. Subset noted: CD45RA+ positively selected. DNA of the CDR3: TGTGCCAGCGCCCCAACTAGCGGAGCTTACAATGAGCAGTTCTTC. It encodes CASAPTSGAYNEQFF.